This T cell receptor (beta chain) appears in the sequencing data of a study of T cell repertoires in cytomegalovirus infection. CDR1 is SGHRS and CDR2 is YFSETQ in the germline V gene. There are 14 residues in the CDR3. Unmatched junction bases numbered 6, after V lost 3 bases and J lost 6 bases. The table lists this clonotype with a few counts. MiXCR, applied by TCRdb to the reads, yields one record per CDR3 protein. This sample has some 680,000 distinct CDR3 sequences; about a third occur once, and the top ten carry around 3%. The J gene is TRBJ2-7, the V gene TRBV5-1; 10 positions match TRBD1. The sequenced sample consisted of PBMCs. The receptor comes from a human donor in good health (CMV status not recorded). Some clones in this sample may be carry-over from other donors' samples. The CDR3 reads CASSWTGGGGEQYF. The CDR3 DNA is TGCGCCAGCAGCTGGACAGGGGGAGGAGGCGAGCAGTACTTC.